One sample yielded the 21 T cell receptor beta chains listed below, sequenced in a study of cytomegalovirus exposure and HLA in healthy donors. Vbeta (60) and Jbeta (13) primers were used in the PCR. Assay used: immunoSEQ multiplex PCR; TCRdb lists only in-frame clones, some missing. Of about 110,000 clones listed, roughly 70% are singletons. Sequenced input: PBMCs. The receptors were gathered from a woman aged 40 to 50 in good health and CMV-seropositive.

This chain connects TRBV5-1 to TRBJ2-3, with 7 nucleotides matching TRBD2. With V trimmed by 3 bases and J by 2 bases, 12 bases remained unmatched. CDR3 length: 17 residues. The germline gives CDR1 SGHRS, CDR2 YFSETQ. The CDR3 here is CASSSLDSGGNTDTQYF. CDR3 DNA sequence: TGCGCCAGCAGCTCCCTCGATTCGGGGGGAAACACAGATACGCAGTATTTT.

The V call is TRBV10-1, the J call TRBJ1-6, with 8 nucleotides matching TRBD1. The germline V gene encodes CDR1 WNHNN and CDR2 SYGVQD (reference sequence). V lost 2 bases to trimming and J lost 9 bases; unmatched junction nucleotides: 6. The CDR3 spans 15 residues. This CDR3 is CASSEARGPTSPLHF. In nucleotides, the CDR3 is TGCGCCAGCAGTGAGGCCAGGGGGCCAACTTCACCCCTCCACTTT.

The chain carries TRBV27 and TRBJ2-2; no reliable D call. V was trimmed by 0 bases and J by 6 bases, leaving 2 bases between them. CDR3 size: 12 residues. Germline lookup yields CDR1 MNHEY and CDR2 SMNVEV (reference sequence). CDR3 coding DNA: TGTGCCAGCAGTTTATCCTCCGGGGAGCTGTTTTTT. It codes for CASSLSSGELFF.

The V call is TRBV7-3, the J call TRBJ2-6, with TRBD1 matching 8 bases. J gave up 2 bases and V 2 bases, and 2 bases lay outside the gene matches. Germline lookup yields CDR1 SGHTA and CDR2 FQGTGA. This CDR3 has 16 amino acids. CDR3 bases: TGTGCCAGCAGCTTACAGACAGGGGCTGGGGCCAACGTCCTGACTTTC. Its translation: CASSLQTGAGANVLTF.

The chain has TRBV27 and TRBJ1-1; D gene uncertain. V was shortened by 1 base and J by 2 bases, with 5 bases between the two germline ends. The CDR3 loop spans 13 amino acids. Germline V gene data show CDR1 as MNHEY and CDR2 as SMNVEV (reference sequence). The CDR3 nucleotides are TGTGCCAGCAGTTTATTCAGAAACACTGAAGCTTTCTTT. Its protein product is CASSLFRNTEAFF.

In DNA form, the CDR3 reads TGTGCCAGCTCACCAAGGCAGGATCAGCCCCAGCATTTT. Protein product: CASSPRQDQPQHF. This rearrangement joins TRBV18 to TRBJ1-5; D is uncertain. The CDR3 runs to 13 residues. V was cut by 2 bases and J by 5 bases, with 7 bases left in between. Germline loops: CDR1 KGHSH, CDR2 LQKENI.

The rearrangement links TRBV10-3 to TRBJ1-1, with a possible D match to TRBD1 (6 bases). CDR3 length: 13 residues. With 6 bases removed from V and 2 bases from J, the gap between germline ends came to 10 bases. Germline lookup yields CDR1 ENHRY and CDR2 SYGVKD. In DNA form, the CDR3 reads TGTGCCATCAGCCAGACAGGCAACACTGAAGCTTTCTTT. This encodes CAISQTGNTEAFF.

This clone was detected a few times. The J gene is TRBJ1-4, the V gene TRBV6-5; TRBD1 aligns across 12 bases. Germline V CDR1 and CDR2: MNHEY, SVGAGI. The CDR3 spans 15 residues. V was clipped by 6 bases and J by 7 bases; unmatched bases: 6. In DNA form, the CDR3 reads TGTGCCAGCAGACCGGGGACAGGGGGCTCTGAAAAACTGTTTTTT. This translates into CASRPGTGGSEKLFF.

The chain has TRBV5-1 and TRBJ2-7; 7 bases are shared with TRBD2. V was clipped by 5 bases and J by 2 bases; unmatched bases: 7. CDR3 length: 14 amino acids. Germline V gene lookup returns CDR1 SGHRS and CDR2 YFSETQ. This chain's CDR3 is CASRANGLAYEQYF. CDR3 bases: TGCGCCAGCAGGGCGAACGGACTAGCCTACGAGCAGTACTTC.

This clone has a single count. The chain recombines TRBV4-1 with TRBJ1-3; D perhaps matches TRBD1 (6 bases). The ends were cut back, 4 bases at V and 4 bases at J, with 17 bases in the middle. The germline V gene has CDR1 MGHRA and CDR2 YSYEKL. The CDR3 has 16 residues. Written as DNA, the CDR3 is TGCGCCAGCAGCCCATTGGGGGGGGGCCTAGGAAACACCATATATTTT. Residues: CASSPLGGGLGNTIYF.

CDR3 DNA: TGCGCCAGCAGTGACTTGAGGGGGGGCTCCTACGAGCAGTACTTC. Translating it yields CASSDLRGGSYEQYF. The chain couples TRBV10-2 to TRBJ2-7; D possibly corresponds to TRBD2 (7 bases). The CDR3 extends over 15 amino acids. Germline CDR1 and CDR2: WSHSY and SAAADI. Trimming stripped 3 bases from V and 0 bases from J, with 12 bases between.

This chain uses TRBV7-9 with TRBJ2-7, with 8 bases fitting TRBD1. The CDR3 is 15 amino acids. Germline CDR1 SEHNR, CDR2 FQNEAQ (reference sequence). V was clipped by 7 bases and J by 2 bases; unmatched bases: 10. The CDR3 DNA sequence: TGTGCCAGCACCGATTCACAACAGGGGGCCTACGAGCAGTACTTC. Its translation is CASTDSQQGAYEQYF.

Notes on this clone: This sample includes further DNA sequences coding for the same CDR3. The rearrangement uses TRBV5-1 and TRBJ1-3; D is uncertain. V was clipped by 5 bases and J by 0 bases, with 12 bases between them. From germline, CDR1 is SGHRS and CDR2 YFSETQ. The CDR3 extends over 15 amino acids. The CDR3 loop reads CASSASGHSGNTIYF. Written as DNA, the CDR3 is TGCGCCAGCAGTGCATCCGGTCACTCTGGAAACACCATATATTTT. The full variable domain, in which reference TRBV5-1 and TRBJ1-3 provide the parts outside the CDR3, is KAGVTQTPRYLIKTRGQQVTLSCSPISGHRSVSWYQQTPGQGLQFLFEYFSETQRNKGNFPGRFSGRQFSNSRSEMNVSTLELGDSALYLCASSASGHSGNTIYFGEGSWLTVV.

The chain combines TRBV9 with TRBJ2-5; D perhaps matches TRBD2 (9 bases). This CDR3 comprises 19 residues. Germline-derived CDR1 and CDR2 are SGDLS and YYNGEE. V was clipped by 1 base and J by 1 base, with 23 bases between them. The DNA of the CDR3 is TGTGCCAGCAGCGTAAGGTCAGGGGGCGGGGGGGCGGCCCAAGAGACCCAGTACTTC. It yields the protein CASSVRSGGGGAAQETQYF.

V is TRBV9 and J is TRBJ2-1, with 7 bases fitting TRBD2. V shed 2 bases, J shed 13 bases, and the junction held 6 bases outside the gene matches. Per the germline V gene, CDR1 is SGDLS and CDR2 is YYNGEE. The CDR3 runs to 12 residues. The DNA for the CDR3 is TGTGCCAGCAGCGTCCGGGGGAGGGGACAGTTCTTC. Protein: CASSVRGRGQFF.

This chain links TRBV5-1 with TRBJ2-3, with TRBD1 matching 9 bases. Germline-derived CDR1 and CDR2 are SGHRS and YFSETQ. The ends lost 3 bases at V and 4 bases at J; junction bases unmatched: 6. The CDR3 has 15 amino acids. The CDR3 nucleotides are TGCGCCAGCAGCTCACAGGGGGCGCAGGCAGATACGCAGTATTTT. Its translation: CASSSQGAQADTQYF.

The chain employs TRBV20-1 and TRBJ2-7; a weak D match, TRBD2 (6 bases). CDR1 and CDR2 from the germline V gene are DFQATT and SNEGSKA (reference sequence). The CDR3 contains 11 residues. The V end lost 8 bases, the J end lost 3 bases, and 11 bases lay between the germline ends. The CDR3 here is CSPGANYEQYF. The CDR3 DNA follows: TGCAGTCCGGGAGCCAACTACGAGCAGTACTTC.

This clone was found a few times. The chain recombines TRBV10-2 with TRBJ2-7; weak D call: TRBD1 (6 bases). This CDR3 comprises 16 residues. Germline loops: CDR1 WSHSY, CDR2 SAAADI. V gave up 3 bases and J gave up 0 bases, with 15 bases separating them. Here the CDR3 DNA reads TGCGCCAGCAGTGACCCCGGACAGATTACCTCCTACGAGCAGTACTTC. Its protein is CASSDPGQITSYEQYF.

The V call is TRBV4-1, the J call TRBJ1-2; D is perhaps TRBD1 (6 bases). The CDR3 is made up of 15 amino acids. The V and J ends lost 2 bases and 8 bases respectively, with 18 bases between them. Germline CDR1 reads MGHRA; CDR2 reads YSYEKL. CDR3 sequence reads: CASSQSTGEKWGYTF. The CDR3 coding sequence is TGCGCCAGCAGCCAATCGACAGGAGAAAAGTGGGGCTACACCTTC.

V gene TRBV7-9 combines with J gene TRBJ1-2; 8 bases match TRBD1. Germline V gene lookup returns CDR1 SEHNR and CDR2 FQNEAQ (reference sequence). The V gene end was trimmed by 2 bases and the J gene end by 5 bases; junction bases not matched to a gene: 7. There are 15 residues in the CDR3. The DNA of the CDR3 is TGTGCCAGCAGCTTATCTCAGGGGGCGCCTTATGGCTACACCTTC. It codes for CASSLSQGAPYGYTF.

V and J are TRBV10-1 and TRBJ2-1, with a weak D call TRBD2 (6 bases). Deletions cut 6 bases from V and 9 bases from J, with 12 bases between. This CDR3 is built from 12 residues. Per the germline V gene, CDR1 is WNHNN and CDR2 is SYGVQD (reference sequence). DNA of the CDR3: TGCGCCAGCAGCCCGACCGGGGGTGAGCAGTTCTTC. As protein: CASSPTGGEQFF.